This entry features one T cell receptor (beta chain) sequence. Other DNA sequences in the sample encode the same CDR3. The record originates from a study of blood T cell repertoires in COVID-19. Whole-study context: The origin of the acute and convalescent COVID-19 samples was the United States, Italy and Spain.

This CDR3 contains 16 residues. The germline gives CDR1 LGHNA, CDR2 YSLEER. The trim removed 0 bases at V and 1 base at J, leaving 4 bases unmatched. Original data processing: Cell counts per sample came from amplifying reference gene primers. Repertoires were generated with immunoSEQ multiplex PCR, while TCRdb's copy carries only in-frame clones and drops some. V and J calls and clone size are those listed in that table; D and trimming were worked out from the DNA. The sample includes some 510,000 clones, roughly 90% of them seen just once. Recovered Cohort 3 donors showed two negative PCRs, clearance, or symptom resolution.

The chain links TRBV4-3 to TRBJ2-7; 9 bases line up with TRBD1. The sequenced sample consisted of PBMCs or T cells enriched from blood (not recorded which). This TCR came from a woman in her thirties or forties who had recovered from COVID-19. The CDR3 region is CASSQDRQGVSYEQYF. The CDR3 nucleotides are TGCGCCAGCAGCCAAGATCGACAGGGGGTTTCCTACGAGCAGTACTTC.